The clone carrying this TCR beta chain has more than one count but fewer than ten. Its matching antigen is unknown. The sample originates from a study of beta chain features in type 1 diabetes. The entirety of the isolated RNA underwent reverse transcription, so expressed TCRB transcripts were sequenced. This table comes from immunoSEQ multiplex PCR, and its TCRdb copy is limited to in-frame clones, with some not included. The sample lists a few hundred thousand clones, around 14% occurring once. Notes on the study in general: Insertion counts at VDJ junctions were lower in type 1 diabetes patients, who also showed more deletions there. With patients and controls alike, PCR might favor shorter templates to an equal degree. Moderate yet significant TCRB CDR3 shortening was seen in Type 1 diabetes patients in all four CD4+ subsets.

The CDR3 has 14 residues. The germline CDR1 and CDR2 sequences are MNHEY and SMNVEV (reference sequence). Trimming stripped 3 bases from V and 0 bases from J, with 7 bases between. This sequence joins TRBV27 and TRBJ2-3, with D hard to call. The source of this sequence is a man aged 25-40 years with type 1 diabetes. Sequencing was done on a sample of naive CD4+ T cells from blood. The CDR3 DNA reads TGTGCCAGCAGTTTCCTGTCTAGCACAGATACGCAGTATTTT. This codes for CASSFLSSTDTQYF.